This record covers a single TCR beta chain. Its specificity is not known. A much larger clone lies a single base off, so this may be a read error. The data stem from a study of neurological immune-mediated disorders. Study-level points and caveats: Expanded clones shared no CDR3 amino acid sequences across subjects, suggesting private repertoires in all groups.

Unsorted libraries used 2 million PBMCs kept at -80 degrees C. TCRdb redid the calling of the 5' RACE reads with MiXCR, one entry per CDR3 protein. The repertoire consists of 55,000 to 70,000 distinct CDR3 sequences, with about an eighth occurring once and the leading ten covering 1.5% to 2%. Material for sequencing was PBMCs. The receptor was isolated from a man aged 55 to 69 in good health.

The CDR3 DNA sequence: TGTACCAGCAGCCAAGTCGAAAACATTCAGTACTTC. Protein: CTSSQVENIQYF. V usage is TRBV3-1 and J usage is TRBJ2-4; no reliable D call. The CDR3 has 12 amino acids. Germline V gene lookup returns CDR1 LGHDT and CDR2 YNNKEL (reference sequence).